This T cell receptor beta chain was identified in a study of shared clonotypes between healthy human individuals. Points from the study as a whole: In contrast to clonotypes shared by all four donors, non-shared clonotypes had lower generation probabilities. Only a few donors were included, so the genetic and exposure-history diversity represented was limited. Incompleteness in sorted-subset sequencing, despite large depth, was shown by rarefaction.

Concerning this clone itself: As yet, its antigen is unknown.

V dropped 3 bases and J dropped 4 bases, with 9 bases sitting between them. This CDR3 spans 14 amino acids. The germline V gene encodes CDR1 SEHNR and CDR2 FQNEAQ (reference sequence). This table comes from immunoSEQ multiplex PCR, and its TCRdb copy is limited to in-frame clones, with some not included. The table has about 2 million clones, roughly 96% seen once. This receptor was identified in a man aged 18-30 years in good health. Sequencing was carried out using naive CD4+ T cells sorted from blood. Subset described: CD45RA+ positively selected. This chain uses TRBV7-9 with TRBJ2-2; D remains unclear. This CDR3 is CASSFRRSTGELFF. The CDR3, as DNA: TGTGCCAGCAGCTTCCGCCGGAGCACCGGGGAGCTGTTTTTT.